This is a list of T cell receptor beta chains from one sample in a study of cytotoxic CD8 clonotypes in ibrutinib-treated CLL. The protocol was immunoSEQ multiplex PCR, while the TCRdb copy is restricted to in-frame clones and leaves out a portion. The data contain 150,000 or so clones, about 79% of them singletons. Sequencing was performed on PBMCs, taken after 12 months of ibrutinib treatment. The receptors stem from a human donor with chronic lymphocytic leukemia. Both conserved end residues are part of each CDR3. The D gene is left open where the match is weak. Clone size appears in some rows only: once, few, many, or a class for an expanded clone.

d_gene	len	v_gene	j_gene	abundance	CDR3nt	CDR3aa
TRBD2	15	TRBV11-2	TRBJ2-1	.	TGTGCCAGCAGCTTAGTGACTAGCGGGAGCTATGAGCAGTTCTTC	CASSLVTSGSYEQFF
.	13	TRBV9	TRBJ1-1	.	TGTGCCAGCAGCGTAGGTAGGAACACTGAAGCTTTCTTT	CASSVGRNTEAFF
.	16	TRBV27	TRBJ2-5	.	TGTGCCAGCAGTTTAAGACTGGAACCGTACCAAGAGACCCAGTACTTC	CASSLRLEPYQETQYF
.	14	TRBV28	TRBJ1-5	few	TGTGCCAGCAGAAGCACAGGGATGTATCAGCCCCAGCATTTT	CASRSTGMYQPQHF
TRBD2	15	TRBV12-5	TRBJ2-1	.	TGTGCTAGTGGTTTGGTATTTGGCGGGAGCAATGAGCAGTTCTTC	CASGLVFGGSNEQFF
.	10	TRBV20-1	TRBJ1-1	.	TGCAGTGCCGGACTGCGTGAAGCTTTCTTT	CSAGLREAFF
.	11	TRBV19	TRBJ2-3	.	TGTGCCAGTAGTATAGGAGCTACGCAGTATTTT	CASSIGATQYF
TRBD2	15	TRBV11-3	TRBJ2-4	.	TGTGCCAGCAGCTTAAGCGGGAGGTGGGGAGACATTCAGTACTTC	CASSLSGRWGDIQYF
TRBD2	16	TRBV19	TRBJ2-7	.	TGTGCCAGTAGTCGTTTAACTAGCGGGACTACCTACGAGCAGTACTTC	CASSRLTSGTTYEQYF
.	13	TRBV13	TRBJ2-7	.	TGTGCCAGCAGCGGAGGGGGATGGGGCGAGCAGTACTTC	CASSGGGWGEQYF
.	13	TRBV30	TRBJ2-3	.	TGTGCCTGGAGTGACCTTGGAACGGGTACGCAGTATTTT	CAWSDLGTGTQYF
.	15	TRBV6-5	TRBJ2-1	.	TGTGCCAGCAGTTACTCTCTGGCGACGGACAATGAGCAGTTCTTC	CASSYSLATDNEQFF
.	13	TRBV6-6	TRBJ1-2	.	TGTGCCAGCAATTCTCCCACTAACTATGGCTACACCTTC	CASNSPTNYGYTF
TRBD1	14	TRBV6-1	TRBJ1-2	.	TGTGCCAGCAGTGACTGGGGGACAGTCTATGGCTACACCTTC	CASSDWGTVYGYTF
TRBD1	15	TRBV2	TRBJ2-7	.	TGTGCCAGCACGACCCTGACAGGGCGTTGGTACGAGCAGTACTTC	CASTTLTGRWYEQYF
TRBD1	17	TRBV27	TRBJ2-1	once	TGTGCCAGCAGTTCACCAACGACAGGGCCGACTAACAATGAGCAGTTCTTC	CASSSPTTGPTNNEQFF
TRBD1	16	TRBV6-1	TRBJ1-3	.	TGTGCCAGCAGTGGGACAGGGGCCGACTCTGGAAACACCATATATTTT	CASSGTGADSGNTIYF
TRBD2	17	TRBV9	TRBJ2-1	.	TGTGCCAGCAGCCTCAGTAGCGGGAGTTGGTCCTACAATGAGCAGTTCTTC	CASSLSSGSWSYNEQFF
TRBD1	14	TRBV29-1	TRBJ1-1	.	TGCAGCGGTGACATAGCAGGGGGTGGAACTGAAGCTTTCTTT	CSGDIAGGGTEAFF
.	16	TRBV7-2	TRBJ1-5	once	TGTGCCAGCAGCTTAACGCAGGGGCCTCTCAATCAGCCCCAGCATTTT	CASSLTQGPLNQPQHF
TRBD2	15	TRBV28	TRBJ2-3	.	TGTGCCAGCAGTTTGTCTAGCGGGAGACTAGATACGCAGTATTTT	CASSLSSGRLDTQYF
TRBD1	17	TRBV6-1	TRBJ1-5	.	TGTGCCAGCAGTGAAGCTTCAGGGGGGCATCGCAATCAGCCCCAGCATTTT	CASSEASGGHRNQPQHF
.	15	TRBV5-1	TRBJ1-4	.	TGCGCCAGCAGCTTGGGGGGGACCGGTAATGAAAAACTGTTTTTT	CASSLGGTGNEKLFF
.	14	TRBV28	TRBJ1-4	.	TGTGCCAGCAGCCGACCCCGGCTAATTGAAAAACTGTTTTTT	CASSRPRLIEKLFF
.	14	TRBV28	TRBJ1-5	.	TGTGCCAGCAGTTTAGCCCAGGGAAATCAGCCCCAGCATTTT	CASSLAQGNQPQHF
.	14	TRBV27	TRBJ2-5	once	TGTGCCAGCAGGGCACGACTGGTCTCTGAGACCCAGTACTTC	CASRARLVSETQYF